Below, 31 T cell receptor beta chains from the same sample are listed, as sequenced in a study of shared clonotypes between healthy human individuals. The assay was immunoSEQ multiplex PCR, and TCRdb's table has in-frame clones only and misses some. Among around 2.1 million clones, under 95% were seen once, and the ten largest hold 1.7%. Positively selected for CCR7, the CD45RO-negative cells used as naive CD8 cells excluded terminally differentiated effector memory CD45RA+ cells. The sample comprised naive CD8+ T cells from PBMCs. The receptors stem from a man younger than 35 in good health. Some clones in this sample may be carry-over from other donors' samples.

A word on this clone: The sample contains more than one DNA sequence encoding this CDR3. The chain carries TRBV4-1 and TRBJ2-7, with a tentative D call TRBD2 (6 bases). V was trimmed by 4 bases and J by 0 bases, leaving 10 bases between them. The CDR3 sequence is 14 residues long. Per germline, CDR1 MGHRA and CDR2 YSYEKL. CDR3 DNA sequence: TGCGCCAGCAGCCTGGGACTTCTCTCCTACGAGCAGTACTTC. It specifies CASSLGLLSYEQYF.

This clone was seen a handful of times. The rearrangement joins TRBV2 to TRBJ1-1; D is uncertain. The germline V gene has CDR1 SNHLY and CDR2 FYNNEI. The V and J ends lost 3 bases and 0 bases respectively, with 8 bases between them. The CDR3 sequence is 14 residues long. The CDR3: CASSDPGMNTEAFF. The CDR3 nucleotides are TGTGCCAGCAGTGACCCAGGTATGAACACTGAAGCTTTCTTT.

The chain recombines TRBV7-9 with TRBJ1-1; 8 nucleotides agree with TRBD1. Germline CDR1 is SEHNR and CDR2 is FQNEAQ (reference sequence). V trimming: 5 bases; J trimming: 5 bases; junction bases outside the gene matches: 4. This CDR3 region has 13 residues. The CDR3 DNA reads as TGTGCCAGCAGCGGGAGACAGGGGACTGAAGCTTTCTTT. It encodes CASSGRQGTEAFF.

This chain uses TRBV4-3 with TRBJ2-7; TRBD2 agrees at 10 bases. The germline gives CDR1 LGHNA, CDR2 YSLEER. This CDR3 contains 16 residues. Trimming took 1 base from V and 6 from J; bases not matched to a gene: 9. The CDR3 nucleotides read TGCGCCAGCAGCCAAGGGAGCGGGAGGGCCGCGGGCGAGCAGTACTTC. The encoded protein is CASSQGSGRAAGEQYF.

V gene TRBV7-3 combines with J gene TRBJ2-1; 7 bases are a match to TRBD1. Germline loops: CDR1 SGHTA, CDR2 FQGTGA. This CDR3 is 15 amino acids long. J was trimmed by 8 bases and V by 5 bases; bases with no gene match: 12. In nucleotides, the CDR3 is TGTGCCAGCAGCCCAGGGACAGCCGTGGACGATGAGCAGTTCTTC. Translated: CASSPGTAVDDEQFF.

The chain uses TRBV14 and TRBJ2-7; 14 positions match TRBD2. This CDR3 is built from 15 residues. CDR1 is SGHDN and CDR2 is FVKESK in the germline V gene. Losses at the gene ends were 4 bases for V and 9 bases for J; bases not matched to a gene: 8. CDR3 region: CASSPPGLAGAGQYF. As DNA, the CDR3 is TGTGCCAGCAGCCCTCCGGGACTAGCGGGAGCAGGGCAGTACTTC.

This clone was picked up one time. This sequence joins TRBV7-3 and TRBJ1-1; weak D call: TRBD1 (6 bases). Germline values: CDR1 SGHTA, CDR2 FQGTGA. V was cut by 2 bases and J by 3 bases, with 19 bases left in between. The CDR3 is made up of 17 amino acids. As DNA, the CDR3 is TGTGCCAGCAGCTTATCCGCGCAAACAGGGCCGGACACTGAAGCTTTCTTT. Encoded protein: CASSLSAQTGPDTEAFF.

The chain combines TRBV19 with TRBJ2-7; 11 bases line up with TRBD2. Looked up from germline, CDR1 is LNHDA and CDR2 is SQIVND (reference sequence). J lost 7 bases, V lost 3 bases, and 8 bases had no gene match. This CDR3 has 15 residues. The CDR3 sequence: CASSITSGSLREQYF. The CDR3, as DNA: TGTGCCAGTAGTATCACTAGCGGGAGCTTGAGGGAGCAGTACTTC.

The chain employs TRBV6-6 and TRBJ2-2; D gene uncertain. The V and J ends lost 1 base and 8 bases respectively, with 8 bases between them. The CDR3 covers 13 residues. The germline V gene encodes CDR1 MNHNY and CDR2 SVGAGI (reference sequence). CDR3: CASSYLGLGELFF. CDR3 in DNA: TGTGCCAGCAGTTACTTGGGATTGGGGGAGCTGTTTTTT.

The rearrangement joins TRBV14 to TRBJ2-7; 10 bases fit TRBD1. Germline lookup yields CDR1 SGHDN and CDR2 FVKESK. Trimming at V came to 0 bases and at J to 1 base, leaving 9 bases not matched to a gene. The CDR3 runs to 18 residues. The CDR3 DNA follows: TGTGCCAGCAGCCAAGAAGGGACAGGGGATAGAGTTTCCTACGAGCAGTACTTC. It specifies CASSQEGTGDRVSYEQYF.

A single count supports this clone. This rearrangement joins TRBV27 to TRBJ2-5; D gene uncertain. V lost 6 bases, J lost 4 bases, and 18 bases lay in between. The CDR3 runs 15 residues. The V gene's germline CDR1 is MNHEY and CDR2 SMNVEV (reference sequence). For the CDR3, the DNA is TGTGCCAGCAGACAATTGGGCCAAACGGGAGAGACCCAGTACTTC. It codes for CASRQLGQTGETQYF.

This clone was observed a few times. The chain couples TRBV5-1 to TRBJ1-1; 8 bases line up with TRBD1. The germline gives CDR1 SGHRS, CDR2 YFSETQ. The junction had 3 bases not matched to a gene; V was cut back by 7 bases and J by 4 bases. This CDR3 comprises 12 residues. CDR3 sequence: CASADRGTEAFF. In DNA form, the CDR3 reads TGCGCCAGCGCTGACAGGGGCACTGAAGCTTTCTTT.

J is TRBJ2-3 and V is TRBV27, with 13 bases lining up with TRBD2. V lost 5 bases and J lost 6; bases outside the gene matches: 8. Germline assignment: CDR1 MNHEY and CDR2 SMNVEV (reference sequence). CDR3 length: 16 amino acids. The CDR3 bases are TGTGCCAGCAGTCAACTAGCGGGAGGGCGCGGGGATACGCAGTATTTT. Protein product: CASSQLAGGRGDTQYF.

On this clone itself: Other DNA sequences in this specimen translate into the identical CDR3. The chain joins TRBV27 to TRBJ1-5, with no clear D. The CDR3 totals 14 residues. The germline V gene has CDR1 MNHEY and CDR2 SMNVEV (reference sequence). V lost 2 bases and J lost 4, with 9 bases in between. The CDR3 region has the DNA TGTGCCAGCAGTTTACGGTCGGCGAATCAGCCCCAGCATTTT. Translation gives CASSLRSANQPQHF.

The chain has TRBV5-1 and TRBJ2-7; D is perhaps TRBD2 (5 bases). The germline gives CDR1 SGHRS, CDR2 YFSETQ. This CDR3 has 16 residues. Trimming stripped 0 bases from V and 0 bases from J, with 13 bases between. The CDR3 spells CASSLGYGGFSYEQYF. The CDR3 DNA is TGCGCCAGCAGCTTGGGGTACGGAGGTTTCTCCTACGAGCAGTACTTC.

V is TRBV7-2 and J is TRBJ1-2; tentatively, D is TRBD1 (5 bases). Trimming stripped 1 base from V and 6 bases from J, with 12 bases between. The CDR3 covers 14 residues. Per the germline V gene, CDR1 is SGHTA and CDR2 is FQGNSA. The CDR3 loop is CASSLVGGGNGYTF. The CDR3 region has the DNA TGTGCCAGCAGCTTAGTCGGTGGGGGTAATGGCTACACCTTC.

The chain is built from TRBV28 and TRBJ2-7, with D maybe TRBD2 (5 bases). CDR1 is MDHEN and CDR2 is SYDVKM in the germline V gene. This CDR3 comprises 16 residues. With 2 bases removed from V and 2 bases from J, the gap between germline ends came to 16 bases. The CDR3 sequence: CASSLISTSEAYEQYF. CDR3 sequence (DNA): TGTGCCAGCAGTTTAATTAGCACTAGTGAAGCCTACGAGCAGTACTTC. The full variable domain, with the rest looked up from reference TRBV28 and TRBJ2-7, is DVKVTQSSRYLVKRTGEKVFLECVQDMDHENMFWYRQDPGLGLRLIYFSYDVKMKEKGDIPEGYSVSREKKERFSLILESASTNQTSMYLCASSLISTSEAYEQYFGPGTRLTVT.

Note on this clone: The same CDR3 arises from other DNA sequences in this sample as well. The CDR3 reads CASSPPTGDEQYF. The DNA for the CDR3 is TGTGCCAGCAGCCCCCCGACAGGGGACGAGCAGTACTTC. V gene TRBV7-9 combines with J gene TRBJ2-7; 8 bases map to TRBD1. The J segment lost 5 bases and the V segment lost 5 bases, leaving 5 bases of the junction unmatched. CDR1 and CDR2 from the germline V gene are SEHNR and FQNEAQ (reference sequence). The CDR3 sequence is 13 residues long.

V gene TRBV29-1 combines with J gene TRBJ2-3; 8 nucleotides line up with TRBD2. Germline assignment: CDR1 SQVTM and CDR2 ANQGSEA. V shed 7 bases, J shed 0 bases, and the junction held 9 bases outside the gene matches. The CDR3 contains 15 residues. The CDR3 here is CSAMQTSASTDTQYF. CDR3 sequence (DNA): TGCAGCGCGATGCAGACTAGCGCTAGCACAGATACGCAGTATTTT.

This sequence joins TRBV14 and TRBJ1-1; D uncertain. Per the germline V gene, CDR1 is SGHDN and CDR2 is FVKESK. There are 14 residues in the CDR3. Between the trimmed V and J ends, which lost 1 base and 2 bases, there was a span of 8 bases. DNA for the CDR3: TGTGCCAGCAGCCAAGCTTCCTCAAACACTGAAGCTTTCTTT. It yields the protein CASSQASSNTEAFF.

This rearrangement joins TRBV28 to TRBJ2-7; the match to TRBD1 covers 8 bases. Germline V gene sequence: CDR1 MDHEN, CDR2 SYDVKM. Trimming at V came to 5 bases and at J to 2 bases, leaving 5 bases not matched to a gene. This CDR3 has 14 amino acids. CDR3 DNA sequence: TGTGCCAGCAGTGATACAGGGGGTACCTACGAGCAGTACTTC. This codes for CASSDTGGTYEQYF.

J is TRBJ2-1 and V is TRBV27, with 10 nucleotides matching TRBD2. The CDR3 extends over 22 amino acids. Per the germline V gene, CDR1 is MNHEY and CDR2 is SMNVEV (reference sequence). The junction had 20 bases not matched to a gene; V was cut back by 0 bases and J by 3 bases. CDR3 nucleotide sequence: TGTGCCAGCAGTTTATCGCGGAGGTTAGGGCAACTAGCGGGAAGAGTCTACAATGAGCAGTTCTTC. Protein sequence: CASSLSRRLGQLAGRVYNEQFF.

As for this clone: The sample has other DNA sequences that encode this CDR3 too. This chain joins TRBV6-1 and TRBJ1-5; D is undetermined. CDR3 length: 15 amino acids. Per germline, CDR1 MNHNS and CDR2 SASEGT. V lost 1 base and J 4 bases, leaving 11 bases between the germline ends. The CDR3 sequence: CASSEGPGGNQPQHF. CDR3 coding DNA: TGTGCCAGCAGTGAAGGGCCTGGCGGGAATCAGCCCCAGCATTTT.

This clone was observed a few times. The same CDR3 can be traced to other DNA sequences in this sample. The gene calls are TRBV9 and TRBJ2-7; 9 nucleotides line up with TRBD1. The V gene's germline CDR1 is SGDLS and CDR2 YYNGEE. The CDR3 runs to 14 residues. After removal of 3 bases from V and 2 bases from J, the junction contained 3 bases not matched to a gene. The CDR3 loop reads CASSEGQGAYEQYF. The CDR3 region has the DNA TGTGCCAGCAGCGAGGGACAGGGCGCCTACGAGCAGTACTTC.

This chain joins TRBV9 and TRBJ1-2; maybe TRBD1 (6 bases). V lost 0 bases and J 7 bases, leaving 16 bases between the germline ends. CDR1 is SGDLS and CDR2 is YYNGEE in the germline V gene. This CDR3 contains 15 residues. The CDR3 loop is CASSVGGGTSGGYTF. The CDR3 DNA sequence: TGTGCCAGCAGCGTAGGAGGGGGAACCAGCGGTGGCTACACCTTC.

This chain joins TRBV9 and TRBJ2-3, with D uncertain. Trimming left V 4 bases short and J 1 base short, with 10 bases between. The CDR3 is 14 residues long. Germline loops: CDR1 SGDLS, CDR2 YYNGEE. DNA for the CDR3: TGTGCCAGCAGCCCGGCTCTCGGCACAGATACGCAGTATTTT. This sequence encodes CASSPALGTDTQYF.

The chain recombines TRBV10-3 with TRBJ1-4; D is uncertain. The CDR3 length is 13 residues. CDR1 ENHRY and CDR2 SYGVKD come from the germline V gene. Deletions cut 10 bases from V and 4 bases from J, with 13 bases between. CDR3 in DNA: TGTGCCAGCAGGCCGGGTTATAATGAAAAACTGTTTTTT. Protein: CASRPGYNEKLFF.

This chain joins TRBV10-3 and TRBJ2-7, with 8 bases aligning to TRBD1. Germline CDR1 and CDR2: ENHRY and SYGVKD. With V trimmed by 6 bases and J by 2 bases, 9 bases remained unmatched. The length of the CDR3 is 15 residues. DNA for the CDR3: TGTGCCATCAGCGGAACGACAGGGGACCCCTACGAGCAGTACTTC. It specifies CAISGTTGDPYEQYF.

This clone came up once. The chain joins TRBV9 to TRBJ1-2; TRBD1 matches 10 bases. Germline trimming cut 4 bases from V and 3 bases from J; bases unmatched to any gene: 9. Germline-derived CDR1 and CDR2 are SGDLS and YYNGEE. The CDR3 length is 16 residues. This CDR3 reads CASSLSGQGEHYGYTF. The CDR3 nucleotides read TGTGCCAGCAGCTTAAGCGGACAGGGGGAACACTATGGCTACACCTTC.

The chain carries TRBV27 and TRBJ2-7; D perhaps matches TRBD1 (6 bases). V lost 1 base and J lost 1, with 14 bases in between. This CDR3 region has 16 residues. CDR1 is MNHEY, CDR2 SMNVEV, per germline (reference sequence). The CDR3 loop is CASSLLLGAKSYEQYF. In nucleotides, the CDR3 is TGTGCCAGCAGTTTATTGCTGGGGGCGAAGTCCTACGAGCAGTACTTC.

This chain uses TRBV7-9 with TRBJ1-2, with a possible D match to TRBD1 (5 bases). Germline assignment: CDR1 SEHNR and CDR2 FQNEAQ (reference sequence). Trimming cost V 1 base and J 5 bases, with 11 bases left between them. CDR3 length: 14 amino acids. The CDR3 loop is CASSLGGNLYGYTF. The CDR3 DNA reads TGTGCCAGCAGCTTAGGGGGGAATCTGTATGGCTACACCTTC.